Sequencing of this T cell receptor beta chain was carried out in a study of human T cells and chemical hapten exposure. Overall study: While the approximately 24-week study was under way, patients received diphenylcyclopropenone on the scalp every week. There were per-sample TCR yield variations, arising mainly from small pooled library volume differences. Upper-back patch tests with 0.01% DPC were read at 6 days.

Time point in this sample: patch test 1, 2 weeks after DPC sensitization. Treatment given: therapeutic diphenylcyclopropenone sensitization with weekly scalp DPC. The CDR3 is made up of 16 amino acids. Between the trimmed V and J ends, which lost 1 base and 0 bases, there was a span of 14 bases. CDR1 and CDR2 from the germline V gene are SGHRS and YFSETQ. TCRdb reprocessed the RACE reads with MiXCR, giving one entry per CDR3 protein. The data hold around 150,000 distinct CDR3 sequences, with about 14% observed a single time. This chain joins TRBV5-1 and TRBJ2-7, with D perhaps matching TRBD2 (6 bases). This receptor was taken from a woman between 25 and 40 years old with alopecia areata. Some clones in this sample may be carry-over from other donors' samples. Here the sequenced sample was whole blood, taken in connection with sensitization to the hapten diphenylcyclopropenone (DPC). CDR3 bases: TGCGCCAGCAGCTTGAAATCAGGGACTGTCTCCTACGAGCAGTACTTC. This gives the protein CASSLKSGTVSYEQYF.